The 31 T cell receptor beta chains below come from one sample, sequenced in a study of shared clonotypes between healthy human individuals. Produced via immunoSEQ multiplex PCR; TCRdb's table is partial and in-frame only. The sample includes about 480,000 clones, roughly 85% of them seen just once. Sequencing was done on a sample of PBMCs. All receptors derive from a woman in her forties in good health. Some clones in this sample may be carry-over from other donors' samples.

The chain employs TRBV15 and TRBJ2-5; D might be TRBD2 (5 bases). CDR3 length equals 16 residues. Trimming cost V 1 base and J 6 bases, with 18 bases left between them. Germline-derived CDR1 and CDR2 are LNHNV and YYDKDF (reference sequence). CDR3 nucleotides: TGTGCCACCAGCAGAGGGACCTCCGAGGGCCTAAAGACCCAGTACTTC. Translating it yields CATSRGTSEGLKTQYF.

J is TRBJ1-1 and V is TRBV10-3, with 7 bases fitting TRBD1. The germline V gene encodes CDR1 ENHRY and CDR2 SYGVKD. With V trimmed by 5 bases and J by 0 bases, 6 bases remained unmatched. The CDR3 spans 15 residues. DNA for the CDR3: TGTGCCATCAGTAAAATGACAGGGCTGAACACTGAAGCTTTCTTT. This translates into CAISKMTGLNTEAFF.

This chain links TRBV7-2 with TRBJ2-7, with TRBD2 matching over 13 bases. Germline V gene lookup returns CDR1 SGHTA and CDR2 FQGNSA. V lost 5 bases, J lost 2 bases, and 0 bases stayed unmatched. The CDR3 has 14 amino acids. The CDR3 reads CASSGTSGTYEQYF. CDR3 coding DNA: TGTGCCAGCAGCGGGACTAGCGGGACCTACGAGCAGTACTTC.

The rearrangement uses TRBV6-5 and TRBJ2-7; D is tentatively TRBD1 or TRBD2 (6 bases each). Germline V gives CDR1 MNHEY, CDR2 SVGAGI. The CDR3 spans 15 residues. The V gene lost 2 bases and the J gene lost 2 bases, with 13 bases spanning the gap. The chain's CDR3 is CASSYGRTVPYEQYF. For the CDR3, the DNA is TGTGCCAGCAGTTACGGGAGGACAGTACCCTACGAGCAGTACTTC.

The chain links TRBV15 to TRBJ2-5; D not resolved. The CDR3 runs to 13 residues. The V gene lost 0 bases and the J gene lost 5 bases, with 7 bases spanning the gap. CDR1 is LNHNV, CDR2 YYDKDF, per germline (reference sequence). The CDR3 nucleotides are TGTGCCACCAGCAGAGAACAGCCGGAGACCCAGTACTTC. Protein product: CATSREQPETQYF.

This rearrangement joins TRBV28 to TRBJ1-5; no reliable D call. This CDR3 region has 15 residues. V was pared by 5 bases and J by 4 bases, with 15 bases between. Per the germline V gene, CDR1 is MDHEN and CDR2 is SYDVKM. CDR3: CASSTPRRLNQPQHF. The CDR3 coding sequence is TGTGCCAGCAGTACCCCACGCAGGTTGAATCAGCCCCAGCATTTT.

This chain connects TRBV5-5 to TRBJ2-1; tentatively, D is TRBD1 (8 bases). The CDR3 is 15 amino acids. V was shortened by 3 bases and J by 2 bases, with 12 bases between the two germline ends. Germline V CDR1 and CDR2: SGHKS, YYEKEE (reference sequence). The CDR3 sequence is CASSWTGRAYNEQFF. DNA of the CDR3: TGTGCCAGCAGCTGGACAGGGAGGGCCTACAATGAGCAGTTCTTC. Using reference TRBV5-5 and TRBJ2-1 for the parts outside the CDR3, the full variable domain is DAGVTQSPTHLIKTRGQQVTLRCSPISGHKSVSWYQQVLGQGPQFIFQYYEKEERGRGNFPDRFSARQFPNYSSELNVNALLLGDSALYLCASSWTGRAYNEQFFGPGTRLTVL.

This chain joins TRBV6-5 and TRBJ1-2; D remains unclear. The CDR3 has 14 amino acids. Germline CDR1 and CDR2: MNHEY and SVGAGI. Trimming pared 5 bases from V and 0 bases from J, leaving 10 bases between. The CDR3 region is CASSQSSANYGYTF. CDR3 nucleotides: TGTGCCAGCAGTCAATCATCAGCTAACTATGGCTACACCTTC.

V is TRBV5-5 and J is TRBJ2-7; no definite D call. V gave up 2 bases and J gave up 3 bases, with 12 bases separating them. The germline CDR1 and CDR2 sequences are SGHKS and YYEKEE (reference sequence). This CDR3 is built from 14 residues. The CDR3 here is CASSFSWADYEQYF. CDR3 nucleotide sequence: TGTGCCAGCAGCTTCTCCTGGGCGGACTACGAGCAGTACTTC.

This chain connects TRBV5-1 to TRBJ2-7; 7 bases map to TRBD1. V gave up 2 bases and J gave up 3 bases; unmatched junction bases: 11. This CDR3 has 16 residues. From germline, CDR1 is SGHRS and CDR2 YFSETQ. The CDR3 protein is CASSFRGTVLGYEQYF. The CDR3 DNA sequence: TGCGCCAGCAGCTTTCGAGGGACAGTCTTGGGCTACGAGCAGTACTTC.

The chain links TRBV6-5 to TRBJ2-4; the D is unclear. CDR3 length: 15 residues. Germline values: CDR1 MNHEY, CDR2 SVGAGI. V lost 0 bases and J 0 bases, leaving 6 bases between the germline ends. Here the CDR3 reads CASSYSSLAKNIQYF. The CDR3 DNA reads TGTGCCAGCAGTTACTCGAGTTTAGCCAAAAACATTCAGTACTTC.

In its sample, this clone was seen a few times. The chain uses TRBV7-2 and TRBJ1-5; D is unclear. From germline, CDR1 is SGHTA and CDR2 FQGNSA. V was trimmed by 5 bases and J by 6 bases, leaving 8 bases between them. This CDR3 has 12 amino acids. The CDR3 region has the DNA TGTGCCAGCAGCCCTACAAGTCAGCCCCAGCATTTT. Its protein is CASSPTSQPQHF.

This clone was picked up a small number of times. J is TRBJ1-1 and V is TRBV7-3, with TRBD1 as a possible D gene (6 bases). The germline V and J ends were trimmed by 6 bases and 4 bases, with 15 bases remaining between them. This CDR3 has 14 amino acids. Germline CDR1 is SGHTA and CDR2 is FQGTGA. The CDR3 region has the DNA TGTGCCAGCAGAGAAACAGGGCCGACCACTGAAGCTTTCTTT. Translation gives CASRETGPTTEAFF. Full variable domain (rest looked up from reference TRBV7-3 and TRBJ1-1): GAGVSQTPSNKVTEKGKYVELRCDPISGHTALYWYRQSLGQGPEFLIYFQGTGAADDSGLPNDRFFAVRPEGSVSTLKIQRTERGDSAVYLCASRETGPTTEAFFGQGTRLTVV.

The chain links TRBV18 to TRBJ2-7; possibly TRBD1 for D (5 bases). The CDR3 runs to 16 residues. V shed 0 bases and J shed 4 bases, with 16 bases lying between them. CDR1 KGHSH and CDR2 LQKENI come from the germline V gene. This CDR3 is CASSPPGAPRGYEQYF. CDR3 in DNA: TGTGCCAGCTCACCACCAGGGGCGCCAAGGGGTTACGAGCAGTACTTC.

V usage is TRBV7-9 and J usage is TRBJ2-1; tentatively, D is TRBD2 (6 bases). From germline, CDR1 is SEHNR and CDR2 FQNEAQ (reference sequence). The length of the CDR3 is 17 residues. The V and J ends lost 1 base and 0 bases respectively, with 13 bases between them. The CDR3 spells CASSLVSLANSYNEQFF. In nucleotides, the CDR3 is TGTGCCAGCAGCTTAGTATCGCTAGCGAACTCCTACAATGAGCAGTTCTTC.

The rearrangement uses TRBV6-4 and TRBJ2-1; 9 positions agree with TRBD1. CDR3 length equals 15 residues. V shed 6 bases and J 7 bases; nucleotides not matched to a gene: 10. Germline lookup yields CDR1 MRHNA and CDR2 SNTAGT. The CDR3 nucleotides read TGTGCCAGCAGACCCGGGACAGGGACGCGAAATGAGCAGTTCTTC. Translating gives CASRPGTGTRNEQFF.

The chain carries TRBV27 and TRBJ2-3; 9 nucleotides line up with TRBD2. J was trimmed by 5 bases and V by 5 bases; bases with no gene match: 11. The CDR3 has 16 amino acids. Germline V gene data show CDR1 as MNHEY and CDR2 as SMNVEV (reference sequence). CDR3 sequence reads: CASSPRLAARLDTQYF. In nucleotides, the CDR3 is TGTGCCAGCAGTCCCCGACTAGCGGCCAGATTAGATACGCAGTATTTT.

This sequence joins TRBV2 and TRBJ1-1, with no clear D. CDR1 and CDR2 from the germline V gene are SNHLY and FYNNEI. This CDR3 contains 13 residues. The V and J ends lost 7 bases and 3 bases respectively, with 12 bases between them. CDR3 residues: CASNVRLYTEAFF. DNA for the CDR3: TGTGCCAGCAATGTAAGGCTGTACACTGAAGCTTTCTTT.

The chain carries TRBV4-3 and TRBJ1-5, with no clear D. The CDR3 totals 17 residues. V lost 1 base and J 1 base, leaving 14 bases between the germline ends. Germline CDR1 LGHNA, CDR2 YSLEER. This CDR3 reads CASSQALSGPSNQPQHF. CDR3 nucleotide sequence: TGCGCCAGCAGCCAAGCGTTGTCCGGGCCCAGCAATCAGCCCCAGCATTTT.

This chain links TRBV27 with TRBJ2-5; D could derive from TRBD1 or TRBD2 (5 bases each). Trimming took 0 bases from V and 7 from J, leaving 12 bases between them. Germline V gives CDR1 MNHEY, CDR2 SMNVEV (reference sequence). The CDR3 spans 14 residues. CDR3 region: CASSLSFPGGTQYF. In nucleotides, the CDR3 is TGTGCCAGCAGTTTATCGTTCCCTGGGGGGACCCAGTACTTC.

The chain recombines TRBV7-3 with TRBJ2-1, with 9 bases matching TRBD1. This CDR3 region has 15 residues. From germline, CDR1 is SGHTA and CDR2 FQGTGA. With 5 bases clipped from V and 9 bases from J, the junction kept 11 bases outside the gene matches. The DNA for the CDR3 is TGTGCCAGCAGCATACAGGGGGCAAACGATGGTGAGCAGTTCTTC. The encoded protein is CASSIQGANDGEQFF.

The CDR3 reads CSVAAGTGAYEQYF. DNA for the CDR3: TGCAGCGTTGCTGCCGGGACAGGGGCCTACGAGCAGTACTTC. The chain employs TRBV29-1 and TRBJ2-7; 10 bases are shared with TRBD1. The CDR3 is 14 amino acids. V gave up 4 bases and J gave up 2 bases; unmatched junction bases: 5. The V gene's germline CDR1 is SQVTM and CDR2 ANQGSEA.

The chain is built from TRBV15 and TRBJ2-1; D gene unclear. The CDR3 loop spans 15 amino acids. V was trimmed by 0 bases and J by 6 bases, leaving 12 bases between them. Looked up from germline, CDR1 is LNHNV and CDR2 is YYDKDF (reference sequence). The CDR3 loop reads CATSRENFRANEQFF. DNA of the CDR3: TGTGCCACCAGCAGAGAGAATTTCCGGGCCAATGAGCAGTTCTTC.

The chain recombines TRBV7-3 with TRBJ2-6; 8 bases fit TRBD2. CDR3 length: 21 amino acids. Germline V lookup: CDR1 SGHTA, CDR2 FQGTGA. The junction had 18 bases not matched to a gene; V was cut back by 1 base and J by 4 bases. The CDR3 region is CASSLKGPWREALGGANVLTF. In DNA, the CDR3 is TGTGCCAGCAGCTTAAAGGGCCCTTGGCGGGAGGCCCTGGGGGGGGCCAACGTCCTGACTTTC.

The chain joins TRBV28 to TRBJ1-4; maybe TRBD1 (6 bases). Per germline, CDR1 MDHEN and CDR2 SYDVKM. CDR3 length equals 16 residues. The V and J ends lost 6 bases and 7 bases respectively, with 21 bases between them. This CDR3 is CASSLGGWGPLEKLFF. The CDR3 bases are TGTGCCAGCAGCTTGGGGGGTTGGGGGCCCCTTGAAAAACTGTTTTTT. The entire variable domain, with the rest obtained from reference TRBV28 and TRBJ1-4, is as follows: DVKVTQSSRYLVKRTGEKVFLECVQDMDHENMFWYRQDPGLGLRLIYFSYDVKMKEKGDIPEGYSVSREKKERFSLILESASTNQTSMYLCASSLGGWGPLEKLFFGSGTQLSVL.

This rearrangement joins TRBV30 to TRBJ2-3, with no clear D. The CDR3 totals 12 residues. Deletions cut 5 bases from V and 4 bases from J, with 10 bases between. CDR1 is GTSNPN and CDR2 is SVGIG in the germline V gene (reference sequence). CDR3 loop: CAWAKSSDTQYF. DNA for the CDR3: TGTGCCTGGGCCAAATCGTCAGATACGCAGTATTTT.

The V and J genes are TRBV29-1 and TRBJ2-5; D is perhaps TRBD1 or TRBD2 (5 bases each). The assigned J gene may be wrong: the sequence end matches TRBJ2-7 better. Germline V gene lookup returns CDR1 SQVTM and CDR2 ANQGSEA. This CDR3 has 13 amino acids. CDR3 DNA sequence: TGCAGCGTGGGACCCAGACTATCCTACGAGCAGTACTTC. The encoded protein is CSVGPRLSYEQYF.

This chain connects TRBV6-1 to TRBJ2-5, with 12 bases that match TRBD1. There are 15 residues in the CDR3. Germline lookup yields CDR1 MNHNS and CDR2 SASEGT. J gave up 4 bases and V 8 bases, and 8 bases lay outside the gene matches. This CDR3 reads CASGGTGGAGETQYF. The CDR3 nucleotides are TGTGCCAGCGGCGGGACAGGGGGCGCGGGAGAGACCCAGTACTTC.

This clone was recorded once. The V call is TRBV7-3, the J call TRBJ2-7, with 13 bases that match TRBD2. This CDR3 comprises 15 residues. V was clipped by 5 bases and J by 5 bases; unmatched bases: 6. The germline CDR1 and CDR2 sequences are SGHTA and FQGTGA. CDR3 bases: TGTGCCAGCAGCACCCGGACTAGCGGGAGCGACGAGCAGTACTTC. Its translation is CASSTRTSGSDEQYF.

This clone was detected a few times. V gene TRBV30 combines with J gene TRBJ2-3; 8 bases align to TRBD2. The V segment lost 0 bases and the J segment 0 bases; nucleotides outside the gene matches: 2. Germline V gene lookup returns CDR1 GTSNPN and CDR2 SVGIG (reference sequence). The CDR3 is 15 amino acids. The CDR3 reads CAWSVLADSTDTQYF. CDR3 sequence (DNA): TGTGCCTGGAGTGTACTAGCGGATAGCACAGATACGCAGTATTTT.

The rearrangement links TRBV5-4 to TRBJ2-7; possibly TRBD2 for D (7 bases). The V end lost 0 bases, the J end lost 2 bases, and 18 bases lay between the germline ends. The CDR3 sequence is 17 residues long. Germline CDR1 SGHNT, CDR2 YYREEE (reference sequence). In nucleotides, the CDR3 is TGTGCCAGCAGCTTGGATTGGGGGGGCGGGAGAGCCTACGAGCAGTACTTC. Its protein is CASSLDWGGGRAYEQYF.